These 18 T cell receptor beta chains share one sample of origin, sequenced in a study of T cell responses to AZD1222 COVID-19 vaccine. Data came from immunoSEQ multiplex PCR; TCRdb stores just in-frame clones and leaves some out. The sample gives some 190,000 clones, approximately 93% of which show up once; over 1.5% is in the top ten. The sample was peripheral blood, taken 28 days after the second AZD1222 dose. Every receptor here comes from an adult who received the AZD1222 COVID-19 vaccine.

V and J are TRBV18 and TRBJ1-2; D remains ambiguous. Per germline, CDR1 KGHSH and CDR2 LQKENI. CDR3 size: 15 residues. Trimming removed 6 bases at V and 1 base at J, with 15 bases between. CDR3 in amino acids: CASSRTRAFNYGYTF. CDR3 DNA: TGTGCCAGCTCCCGCACGCGGGCTTTTAACTATGGCTACACCTTC.

V and J are TRBV2 and TRBJ2-1, with 10 bases fitting TRBD2. Germline V gene sequence: CDR1 SNHLY, CDR2 FYNNEI. The junction had 10 bases not matched to a gene; V was cut back by 5 bases and J by 0 bases. CDR3 length: 18 residues. The CDR3 region has the DNA TGTGCCAGCAGTCTCACTAGCGGGGTGGGCGGCTCCTACAATGAGCAGTTCTTC. This codes for CASSLTSGVGGSYNEQFF.

CDR3 in amino acids: CASSPNPGGVHEQYF. The CDR3 nucleotides are TGTGCCAGCAGCCCAAACCCTGGGGGAGTCCACGAGCAGTACTTC. The chain combines TRBV7-9 with TRBJ2-7; D is perhaps TRBD1 or TRBD2 (5 bases each). Germline loops: CDR1 SEHNR, CDR2 FQNEAQ (reference sequence). The ends were cut back, 5 bases at V and 5 bases at J, with 19 bases in the middle. The CDR3 has 15 residues.

In its sample, this clone was seen a few times. This rearrangement joins TRBV18 to TRBJ2-7; perhaps D is TRBD1 or TRBD2 (5 bases each). Germline CDR1 KGHSH, CDR2 LQKENI. Trimming left V 2 bases short and J 5 bases short, with 22 bases between. This CDR3 has 17 amino acids. Here the CDR3 reads CASSPFDAGTPRDEQYF. The CDR3 region has the DNA TGTGCCAGCTCACCATTCGACGCCGGGACCCCGAGGGACGAGCAGTACTTC.

V usage is TRBV6-5 and J usage is TRBJ1-4; D might be TRBD1 (5 bases). Trimming stripped 4 bases from V and 7 bases from J, with 16 bases between. CDR1 and CDR2 from the germline V gene are MNHEY and SVGAGI. The CDR3 is made up of 15 amino acids. The CDR3 sequence is CASSSPRREGEKLFF. The DNA for the CDR3 is TGTGCCAGCAGTTCTCCCCGCAGGGAAGGTGAAAAACTGTTTTTT.

This clone is a singleton in its sample. This chain joins TRBV2 and TRBJ1-4; 9 positions match TRBD1. V trimming: 6 bases; J trimming: 0 bases; junction bases outside the gene matches: 5. CDR1 SNHLY and CDR2 FYNNEI come from the germline V gene. There are 16 residues in the CDR3. DNA of the CDR3: TGTGCCAGCAGGGGACAGGGTCTAACAACTAATGAAAAACTGTTTTTT. Protein: CASRGQGLTTNEKLFF.

Note on this clone: Within the sample, other DNA sequences also encode this same CDR3. The chain employs TRBV18 and TRBJ1-5, with D uncertain. The V end lost 3 bases, the J end lost 3 bases, and 3 bases lay between the germline ends. This CDR3 is 12 amino acids long. The germline V gene encodes CDR1 KGHSH and CDR2 LQKENI. This CDR3 is CASSPSNQPQHF. The CDR3 bases are TGTGCCAGCTCACCCTCCAATCAGCCCCAGCATTTT.

The chain couples TRBV5-1 to TRBJ1-1, with a possible D match to TRBD1 (5 bases). Trimming took 4 bases from V and 0 from J, leaving 13 bases between them. The CDR3 covers 15 residues. From germline, CDR1 is SGHRS and CDR2 YFSETQ. CDR3 region: CASSISSGVNTEAFF. As DNA, the CDR3 is TGCGCCAGCAGCATATCTTCGGGGGTGAACACTGAAGCTTTCTTT. Variable domain in full (rest from reference TRBV5-1 and TRBJ1-1): KAGVTQTPRYLIKTRGQQVTLSCSPISGHRSVSWYQQTPGQGLQFLFEYFSETQRNKGNFPGRFSGRQFSNSRSEMNVSTLELGDSALYLCASSISSGVNTEAFFGQGTRLTVV.

The chain joins TRBV4-3 to TRBJ1-2; a weak D match, TRBD1 (6 bases). V was clipped by 0 bases and J by 6 bases, with 17 bases between them. Germline V gene data show CDR1 as LGHNA and CDR2 as YSLEER. The CDR3 totals 16 residues. For the CDR3, the DNA is TGCGCCAGCAGCCAAGAGGCGGGGGCAGCGAGTAATGGCTACACCTTC. Translated, it gives CASSQEAGAASNGYTF.

This clone has just one count. The chain couples TRBV5-8 to TRBJ1-1, with TRBD1 as a possible D gene (5 bases). Germline CDR1 is SGHTS and CDR2 is YDEGEE. The CDR3 spans 13 residues. V lost 1 base and J lost 6, with 10 bases in between. The CDR3 region is CASSLRGGSEAFF. Here the CDR3 DNA reads TGTGCCAGCAGCTTGAGGGGAGGGTCTGAAGCTTTCTTT.

The J gene is TRBJ1-5, the V gene TRBV6-1; 9 bases line up with TRBD1. CDR1 MNHNS and CDR2 SASEGT come from the germline V gene. V gave up 3 bases and J gave up 6 bases; unmatched junction bases: 6. This CDR3 region has 15 residues. The CDR3 sequence is CASSDPGQGSQPQHF. CDR3 bases: TGTGCCAGCAGTGACCCGGGACAGGGCAGTCAGCCCCAGCATTTT.

CDR3 sequence: CASSGTGTSGEYF. In nucleotides, the CDR3 is TGCGCCAGCAGTGGCACCGGGACTAGCGGGGAATACTTC. The rearrangement uses TRBV10-2 and TRBJ2-7, with 13 bases fitting TRBD2. Germline V gene sequence: CDR1 WSHSY, CDR2 SAAADI. V shed 4 bases and J 13 bases; nucleotides not matched to a gene: 7. The CDR3 spans 13 residues.

The chain joins TRBV7-9 to TRBJ1-2; a weak D match, TRBD1 (5 bases). CDR3 size: 13 residues. V lost 0 bases and J 7 bases, leaving 9 bases between the germline ends. Germline lookup yields CDR1 SEHNR and CDR2 FQNEAQ (reference sequence). CDR3 in DNA: TGTGCCAGCAGCTTAGCCAGGGACGGTGGCTACACCTTC. It is translated as CASSLARDGGYTF.

This chain uses TRBV11-2 with TRBJ1-3; 7 nucleotides agree with TRBD1. The V gene's germline CDR1 is SGHAT and CDR2 FQNNGV. The CDR3 totals 15 residues. J was trimmed by 4 bases and V by 3 bases; bases with no gene match: 6. CDR3 coding DNA: TGTGCCAGCAGCTTGACTGTGACAGGGGGAAACACCATATATTTT. Amino acids: CASSLTVTGGNTIYF.

This chain connects TRBV27 to TRBJ2-2; a weak D match, TRBD2 (5 bases). The germline CDR1 and CDR2 sequences are MNHEY and SMNVEV (reference sequence). The ends were cut back, 5 bases at V and 7 bases at J, with 8 bases in the middle. The CDR3 is made up of 12 amino acids. The DNA of the CDR3 is TGTGCCAGCAGTCCCGGGATCGGGGAGCTGTTTTTT. As protein: CASSPGIGELFF.

This rearrangement joins TRBV9 to TRBJ1-1; TRBD1 matches at 8 bases. This CDR3 region has 15 residues. In germline, CDR1 is SGDLS, CDR2 YYNGEE. V lost 3 bases to trimming and J lost 1 base; unmatched junction nucleotides: 5. CDR3 coding DNA: TGTGCCAGCAGCGCTGCTGGGACAGGGAACACTGAAGCTTTCTTT. Protein sequence: CASSAAGTGNTEAFF.

The J gene is TRBJ1-2, the V gene TRBV5-5; D is undetermined. Deletions cut 0 bases from V and 7 bases from J, with 10 bases between. The CDR3 is 13 amino acids. The germline V gene has CDR1 SGHKS and CDR2 YYEKEE (reference sequence). Written as DNA, the CDR3 is TGTGCCAGCAGCTTGGCACCTCTGCTTGGCTACACCTTC. As protein: CASSLAPLLGYTF.

The CDR3 nucleotides are TGTGCCAGCATGGACACATCGCCTGAAGCTTTCTTT. This sequence encodes CASMDTSPEAFF. The J gene is TRBJ1-1, the V gene TRBV9, with D possibly being TRBD1 (5 bases). The CDR3 is 12 amino acids. CDR1 and CDR2 (germline): SGDLS, YYNGEE. V was shortened by 6 bases and J by 6 bases, with 12 bases between the two germline ends.